One and the same sample provided the 19 T cell receptor beta chains below, sequenced in a study of blood T cell repertoires in COVID-19. The repertoire was sequenced with immunoSEQ multiplex PCR; TCRdb's copy has only in-frame clones and lacks some. The repertoire includes 210,000 or so clones, approximately 80% of them detected once, and 15% to 20% sits in the top ten. The sample taken for sequencing was peripheral blood. Receptor source: a human donor in a cohort sampled during active COVID-19.

The chain couples TRBV3-1 (or the pseudogene TRBV3-2) to TRBJ1-1; no clear D. The CDR3 loop spans 16 amino acids. V dropped 4 bases and J dropped 6 bases, with 21 bases sitting between them. Germline V gene lookup returns CDR1 LGHDT and CDR2 YNNKEL (reference sequence). The CDR3 DNA sequence: TGTGCCAGCAGCCGGGCCTTGATCCCCCGACGTGCTGAAGCTTTCTTT. Translated: CASSRALIPRRAEAFF.

The genes are TRBV19 and TRBJ2-3; no firm D call. Germline CDR1 reads LNHDA; CDR2 reads SQIVND (reference sequence). Trimming stripped 3 bases from V and 2 bases from J, with 9 bases between. The CDR3 runs to 14 residues. The chain's CDR3 is CASSMGLLTDTQYF. In nucleotides, the CDR3 is TGTGCCAGTAGTATGGGCCTCCTCACAGATACGCAGTATTTT.

The rearrangement joins TRBV6-5 to TRBJ2-5; D gene ambiguous. Trimming took 0 bases from V and 3 from J, leaving 5 bases between them. The CDR3 is 13 amino acids. Germline V CDR1 and CDR2: MNHEY, SVGAGI. The CDR3 sequence: CASSYSSEETQYF. The CDR3 coding sequence is TGTGCCAGCAGTTACTCGAGCGAAGAGACCCAGTACTTC.

As DNA, the CDR3 is TGTGCCAGCAGCTTAGGGACTTTGGGAATTGGAAACACCATATATTTT. Translating gives CASSLGTLGIGNTIYF. The chain has TRBV7-9 and TRBJ1-3, with unresolved D. Trimming stripped 1 base from V and 3 bases from J, with 13 bases between. Germline V gene lookup returns CDR1 SEHNR and CDR2 FQNEAQ (reference sequence). The CDR3 is 16 amino acids.

CDR3 loop: CSVRTGDTQYF. DNA for the CDR3: TGCAGCGTCCGGACAGGAGATACGCAGTATTTT. This rearrangement joins TRBV29-1 to TRBJ2-3; 7 bases map to TRBD1. Germline V gene sequence: CDR1 SQVTM, CDR2 ANQGSEA. The ends lost 6 bases at V and 5 bases at J; junction bases unmatched: 2. This CDR3 comprises 11 residues.

This clone was counted a few times. The gene calls are TRBV7-3 and TRBJ2-3, with D unresolved. This CDR3 region has 14 residues. V gave up 5 bases and J gave up 0 bases, with 9 bases separating them. The germline gives CDR1 SGHTA, CDR2 FQGTGA. The chain's CDR3 is CASSHTTSTDTQYF. The CDR3 nucleotides read TGTGCCAGCAGCCATACGACTAGCACAGATACGCAGTATTTT.

V usage is TRBV3-1 (or the pseudogene TRBV3-2) and J usage is TRBJ2-4, with 7 bases fitting TRBD1. With 0 bases clipped from V and 9 bases from J, the junction kept 5 bases outside the gene matches. The CDR3 totals 14 residues. Germline CDR1 is LGHDT and CDR2 is YNNKEL (reference sequence). The CDR3 is CASSQEGGWSIQYF. In nucleotides, the CDR3 is TGTGCCAGCAGCCAAGAAGGGGGCTGGAGCATTCAGTACTTC.

The chain employs TRBV19 and TRBJ2-1, with 7 positions matching TRBD2. Per germline, CDR1 LNHDA and CDR2 SQIVND (reference sequence). There are 16 residues in the CDR3. Trimming removed 7 bases from V and 7 bases from J; junction bases left unmatched: 16. Here the CDR3 DNA reads TGTGCCAGTATGATAAGCGGGGACGCCCCCGGGAATGAGCAGTTCTTC. The encoded protein is CASMISGDAPGNEQFF.

The genes are TRBV9 and TRBJ2-3; 8 bases are a match to TRBD1. The CDR3 loop spans 18 amino acids. Per the germline V gene, CDR1 is SGDLS and CDR2 is YYNGEE. The trim removed 3 bases at V and 0 bases at J, leaving 12 bases unmatched. Here the CDR3 reads CASSGPRLGQGSTDTQYF. The CDR3, as DNA: TGTGCCAGCAGCGGACCGAGACTAGGACAGGGAAGCACAGATACGCAGTATTTT.

This CDR3 reads CASSRGGLDYTF. The CDR3 DNA is TGTGCCAGCAGCCGTGGAGGCCTCGACTACACCTTC. The chain links TRBV2 to TRBJ1-2; D gene unclear. The CDR3 spans 12 residues. V lost 6 bases and J 10 bases, leaving 15 bases between the germline ends. Germline assignment: CDR1 SNHLY and CDR2 FYNNEI.

This rearrangement joins TRBV15 to TRBJ1-1; the D is unclear. Germline V gives CDR1 LNHNV, CDR2 YYDKDF (reference sequence). Trimming removed 1 base from V and 4 bases from J, with 13 bases in between. The CDR3 covers 15 residues. The CDR3 sequence is CATSRGLISGTEAFF. The CDR3 DNA sequence: TGTGCCACCAGCAGAGGGCTCATTTCTGGCACTGAAGCTTTCTTT.

V usage is TRBV15 and J usage is TRBJ1-5; no clear D. Germline V gene data show CDR1 as LNHNV and CDR2 as YYDKDF (reference sequence). Trimming stripped 0 bases from V and 3 bases from J, with 3 bases between. The CDR3 totals 13 residues. CDR3 protein: CATSRDHNQPQHF. DNA of the CDR3: TGTGCCACCAGCAGAGACCACAATCAGCCCCAGCATTTT.

V is TRBV9 and J is TRBJ1-2; the match to TRBD1 covers 9 bases. V was clipped by 3 bases and J by 6 bases; unmatched bases: 18. The CDR3 sequence is 18 residues long. Germline values: CDR1 SGDLS, CDR2 YYNGEE. The CDR3 reads CASSGSRDRAAFSDGYTF. In DNA, the CDR3 is TGTGCCAGCAGCGGTTCACGGGACAGGGCGGCCTTTTCGGATGGCTACACCTTC.

In this sample, this clone turned up once. The rearrangement links TRBV21-1 to TRBJ2-1; no DNA check was done on the table's D call, TRBD2. TRBV21-1 corresponds to a pseudogene. The CDR3 runs 16 residues. The chain's CDR3 is CASSKDVGTQYNEQFF. CDR3 sequence (DNA): TGTGCCAGCAGCAAAGATGTAGGGACTCAATACAATGAGCAGTTCTTC.

DNA of the CDR3: TGTGCCAGCAGCCCCGGCCCGGGGGGAGCCTACGAGCAGTACGTC. Amino acids: CASSPGPGGAYEQYV. V and J are TRBV5-5 and TRBJ2-7; 7 positions match TRBD2. Losses at the gene ends were 4 bases for V and 2 bases for J; bases not matched to a gene: 9. The CDR3 covers 15 residues. Germline-derived CDR1 and CDR2 are SGHKS and YYEKEE (reference sequence).

The chain employs TRBV19 and TRBJ2-5; TRBD1 might be the D (5 bases). This CDR3 has 12 amino acids. CDR1 and CDR2 from the germline V gene are LNHDA and SQIVND (reference sequence). Between the trimmed V and J ends, which lost 4 bases and 5 bases, there was a span of 8 bases. CDR3 sequence reads: CASSTAGETQYF. CDR3 sequence (DNA): TGTGCCAGTAGTACAGCAGGGGAGACCCAGTACTTC. The whole variable domain, filled in from reference TRBV19 and TRBJ2-5, reads DGGITQSPKYLFRKEGQNVTLSCEQNLNHDAMYWYRQDPGQGLRLIYYSQIVNDFQKGDIAEGYSVSREKKESFPLTVTSAQKNPTAFYLCASSTAGETQYFGPGTRLLVL.

The chain's CDR3 is CAISEVRGETQYF. CDR3 sequence (DNA): TGTGCCATCAGTGAAGTCAGGGGAGAGACCCAGTACTTC. The V gene is TRBV10-3, the J gene TRBJ2-5; TRBD1 might be the D (6 bases). The V end lost 3 bases, the J end lost 4 bases, and 9 bases lay between the germline ends. The germline V gene encodes CDR1 ENHRY and CDR2 SYGVKD. The CDR3 totals 13 residues.

V usage is TRBV7-8 and J usage is TRBJ2-6; D is perhaps TRBD1 (6 bases). From germline, CDR1 is SGHVS and CDR2 FQNEAQ. CDR3 length equals 15 residues. V was pared by 3 bases and J by 2 bases, with 8 bases between. This CDR3 is CASSLGAAGANVLTF. In DNA form, the CDR3 reads TGTGCCAGCAGCTTGGGGGCTGCTGGGGCCAACGTCCTGACTTTC.

The chain couples TRBV6-1 to TRBJ1-6; 8 bases line up with TRBD1. The CDR3 loop spans 17 amino acids. Germline V gives CDR1 MNHNS, CDR2 SASEGT. V was clipped by 1 base and J by 9 bases; unmatched bases: 11. The CDR3 nucleotides are TGTGCCAGCAGTGAAGGGCCAGGGGGCTTATCGGGTTCACCCCTCCACTTT. Translation gives CASSEGPGGLSGSPLHF.